Sequencing of this T cell receptor (beta chain) was carried out in a study of control samples from healthy donors and cancer patients. Germline values: CDR1 MNHEY, CDR2 SMNVEV (reference sequence). This CDR3 is 12 amino acids long. Trimming took 6 bases from V and 3 from J, leaving 8 bases between them. The repertoire was sequenced with immunoSEQ multiplex PCR; TCRdb's copy has only in-frame clones and lacks some. The repertoire has roughly 450,000 clones, roughly 90% of them found once; the top ten carry more than 6%. This clonotype was sampled from a man aged 40-49 years with head and neck cancer. The V gene is TRBV27, the J gene TRBJ1-1, with no clear D. The sample consisted of PBMCs. The CDR3 DNA follows: TGTGCCAGCAGGTCGAGTTACACTGAAGCTTTCTTT. As protein: CASRSSYTEAFF.